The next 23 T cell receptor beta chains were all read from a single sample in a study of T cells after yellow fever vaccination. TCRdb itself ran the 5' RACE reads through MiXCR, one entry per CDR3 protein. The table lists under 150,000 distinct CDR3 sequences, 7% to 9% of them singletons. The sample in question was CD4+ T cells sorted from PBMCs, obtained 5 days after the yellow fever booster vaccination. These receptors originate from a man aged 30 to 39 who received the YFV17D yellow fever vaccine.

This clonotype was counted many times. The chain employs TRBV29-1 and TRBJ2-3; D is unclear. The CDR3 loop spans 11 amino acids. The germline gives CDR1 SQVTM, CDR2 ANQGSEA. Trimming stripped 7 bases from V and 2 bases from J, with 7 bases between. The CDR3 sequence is CSAPITDTQYF. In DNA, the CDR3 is TGCAGCGCACCTATCACAGATACGCAGTATTTT.

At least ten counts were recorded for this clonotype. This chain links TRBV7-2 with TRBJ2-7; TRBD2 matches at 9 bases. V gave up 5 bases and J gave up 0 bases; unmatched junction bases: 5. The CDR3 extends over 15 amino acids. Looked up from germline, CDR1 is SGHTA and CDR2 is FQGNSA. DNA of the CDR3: TGTGCCAGCAGCGCGAGACTAGCGGTCTCCTACGAGCAGTACTTC. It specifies CASSARLAVSYEQYF.

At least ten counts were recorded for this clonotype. CDR3 residues: CASSQDSRLAGESSYNEQFF. Here the CDR3 DNA reads TGCGCCAGCAGCCAAGATTCGAGACTAGCGGGAGAGAGCTCCTACAATGAGCAGTTCTTC. The V gene is TRBV4-3, the J gene TRBJ2-1; 12 nucleotides align to TRBD2. The V gene's germline CDR1 is LGHNA and CDR2 YSLEER. The CDR3 is 20 residues long. The V gene end was trimmed by 0 bases and the J gene end by 0 bases; junction bases not matched to a gene: 9.

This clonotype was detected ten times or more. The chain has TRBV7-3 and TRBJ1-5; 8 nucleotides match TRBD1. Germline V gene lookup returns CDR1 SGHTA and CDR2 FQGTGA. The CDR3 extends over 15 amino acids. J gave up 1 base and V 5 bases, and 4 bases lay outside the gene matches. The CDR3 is CASSRQGTSNQPQHF. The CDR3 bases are TGTGCCAGCAGCCGACAGGGGACGAGCAATCAGCCCCAGCATTTT.

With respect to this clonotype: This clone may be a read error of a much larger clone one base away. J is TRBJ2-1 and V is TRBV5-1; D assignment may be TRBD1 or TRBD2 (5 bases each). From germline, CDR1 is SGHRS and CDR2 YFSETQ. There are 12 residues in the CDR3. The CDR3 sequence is CASSEGYNEQLF. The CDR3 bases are TGCGCCAGCAGCGAGGGGTATAATGAGCAGTTATTC.

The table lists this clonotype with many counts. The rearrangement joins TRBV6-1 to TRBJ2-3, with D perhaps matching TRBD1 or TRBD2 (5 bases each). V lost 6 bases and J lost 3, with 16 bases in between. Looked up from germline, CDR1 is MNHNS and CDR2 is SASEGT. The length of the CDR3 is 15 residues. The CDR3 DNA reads TGTGCCAGCAGCCCCAACGGGGCAAGAACAGATACGCAGTATTTT. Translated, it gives CASSPNGARTDTQYF.

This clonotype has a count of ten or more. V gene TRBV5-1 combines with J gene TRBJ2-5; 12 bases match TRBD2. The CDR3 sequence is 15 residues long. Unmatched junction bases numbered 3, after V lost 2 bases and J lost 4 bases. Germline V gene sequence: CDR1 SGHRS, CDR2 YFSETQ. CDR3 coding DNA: TGCGCCAGCAGCTTAAGACTAGCGGGAGTAGAGACCCAGTACTTC. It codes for CASSLRLAGVETQYF.

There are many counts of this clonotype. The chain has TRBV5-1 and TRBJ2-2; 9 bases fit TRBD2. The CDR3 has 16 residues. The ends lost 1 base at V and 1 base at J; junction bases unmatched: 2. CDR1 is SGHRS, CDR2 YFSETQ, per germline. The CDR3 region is CASSLQLAGNTGELFF. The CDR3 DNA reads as TGCGCCAGCAGCTTGCAACTAGCGGGGAACACCGGGGAGCTGTTTTTT. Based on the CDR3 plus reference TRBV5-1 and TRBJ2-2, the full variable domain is KAGVTQTPRYLIKTRGQQVTLSCSPISGHRSVSWYQQTPGQGLQFLFEYFSETQRNKGNFPGRFSGRQFSNSRSEMNVSTLELGDSALYLCASSLQLAGNTGELFFGEGSRLTVL.

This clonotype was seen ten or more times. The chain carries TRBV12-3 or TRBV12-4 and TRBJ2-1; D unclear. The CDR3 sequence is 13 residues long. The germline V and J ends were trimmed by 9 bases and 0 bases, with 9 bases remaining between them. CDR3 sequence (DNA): TGTGCCAGTACCCCGAGCTCCTACAATGAGCAGTTCTTC. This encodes CASTPSSYNEQFF.

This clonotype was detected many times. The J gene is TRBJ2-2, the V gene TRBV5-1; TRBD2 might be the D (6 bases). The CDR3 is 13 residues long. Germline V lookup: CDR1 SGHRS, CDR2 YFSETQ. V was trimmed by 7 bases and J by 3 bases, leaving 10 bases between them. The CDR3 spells CASRPGDTGELFF. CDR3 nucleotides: TGCGCCAGCCGTCCGGGGGACACCGGGGAGCTGTTTTTT.

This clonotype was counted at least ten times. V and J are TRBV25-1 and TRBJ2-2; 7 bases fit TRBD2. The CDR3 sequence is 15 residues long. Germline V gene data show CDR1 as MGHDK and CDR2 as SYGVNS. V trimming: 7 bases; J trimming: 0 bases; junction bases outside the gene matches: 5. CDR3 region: CASTDSGPNTGELFF. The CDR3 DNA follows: TGTGCCAGCACCGATAGCGGGCCGAACACCGGGGAGCTGTTTTTT.

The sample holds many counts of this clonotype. The CDR3 loop reads CASSQDERGYEQYF. The CDR3 DNA sequence: TGCGCCAGCAGCCAAGATGAGAGGGGATACGAGCAGTACTTC. The chain uses TRBV4-3 and TRBJ2-7; D may match TRBD1 or TRBD2 (5 bases each). Germline values: CDR1 LGHNA, CDR2 YSLEER. The V end was cut by 0 bases, the J end by 4 bases, with 10 bases between. The CDR3 covers 14 residues.

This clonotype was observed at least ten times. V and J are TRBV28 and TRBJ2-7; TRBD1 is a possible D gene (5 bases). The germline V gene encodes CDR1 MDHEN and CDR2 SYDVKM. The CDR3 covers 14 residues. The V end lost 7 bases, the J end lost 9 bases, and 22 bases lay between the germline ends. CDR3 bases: TGTGCCAGCACCGACACAGGTATTGGATATCGGCAGTACTTC. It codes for CASTDTGIGYRQYF.

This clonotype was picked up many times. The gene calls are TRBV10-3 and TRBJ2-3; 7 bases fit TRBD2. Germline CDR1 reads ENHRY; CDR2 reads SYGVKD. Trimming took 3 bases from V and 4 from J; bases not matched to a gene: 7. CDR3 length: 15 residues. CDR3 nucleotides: TGTGCCATCAGTGAAGGGCAGGGAGGGCCAGATACGCAGTATTTT. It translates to CAISEGQGGPDTQYF.

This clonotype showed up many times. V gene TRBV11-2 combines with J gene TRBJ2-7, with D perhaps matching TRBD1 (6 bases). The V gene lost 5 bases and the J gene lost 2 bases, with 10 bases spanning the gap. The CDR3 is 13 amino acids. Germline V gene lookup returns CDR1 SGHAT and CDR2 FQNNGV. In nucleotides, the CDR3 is TGTGCCAGCAGCCCGAGGGGGACCTACGAGCAGTACTTC. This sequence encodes CASSPRGTYEQYF.

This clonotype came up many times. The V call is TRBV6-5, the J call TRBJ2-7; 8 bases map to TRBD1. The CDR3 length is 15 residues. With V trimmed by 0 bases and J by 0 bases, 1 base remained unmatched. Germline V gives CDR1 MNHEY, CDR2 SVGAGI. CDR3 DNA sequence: TGTGCCAGCAGTTACTCGGGACAGGACTCCTACGAGCAGTACTTC. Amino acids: CASSYSGQDSYEQYF.

CDR3 sequence: CATSEPSGFTDTQYF. CDR3 DNA: TGTGCCACCAGTGAACCCAGCGGATTCACAGATACGCAGTATTTT. The V call is TRBV24-1, the J call TRBJ2-3; possibly TRBD2 for D (5 bases). Germline-derived CDR1 and CDR2 are KGHDR and SFDVKD. CDR3 size: 15 residues. V was clipped by 4 bases and J by 2 bases, with 12 bases between them.

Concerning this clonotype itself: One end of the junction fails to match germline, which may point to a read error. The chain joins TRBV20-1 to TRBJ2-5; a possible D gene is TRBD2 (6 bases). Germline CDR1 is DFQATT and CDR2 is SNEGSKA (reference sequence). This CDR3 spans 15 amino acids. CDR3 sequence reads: CCARDTVAVQETQYF. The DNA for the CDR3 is TGCTGTGCTAGAGATACGGTAGCGGTACAAGAGACCCAGTACTTC.

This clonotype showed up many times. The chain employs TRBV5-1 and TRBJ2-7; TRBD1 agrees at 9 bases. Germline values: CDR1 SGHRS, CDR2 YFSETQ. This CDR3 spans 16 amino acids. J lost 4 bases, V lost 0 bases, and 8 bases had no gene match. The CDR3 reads CASSLERGQGGYEQYF. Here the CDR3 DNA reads TGCGCCAGCAGCTTGGAGCGGGGACAGGGCGGTTACGAGCAGTACTTC.

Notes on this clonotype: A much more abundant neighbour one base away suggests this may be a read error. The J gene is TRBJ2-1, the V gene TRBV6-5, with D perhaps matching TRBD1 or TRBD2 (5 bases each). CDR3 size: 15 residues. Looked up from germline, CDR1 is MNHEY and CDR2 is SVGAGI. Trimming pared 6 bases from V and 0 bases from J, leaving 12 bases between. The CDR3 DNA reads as TGTGCCAGCAGATACAGGCTAGCCTCCTACAATGAGCAGTTCTTC. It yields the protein CASRYRLASYNEQFF.

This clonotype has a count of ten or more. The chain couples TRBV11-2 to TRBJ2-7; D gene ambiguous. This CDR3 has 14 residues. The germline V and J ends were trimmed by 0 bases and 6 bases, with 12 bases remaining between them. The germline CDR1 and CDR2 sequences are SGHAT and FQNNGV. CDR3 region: CASSLDRFGPEQYF. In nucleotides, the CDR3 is TGTGCCAGCAGCTTAGACCGATTTGGCCCCGAGCAGTACTTC.

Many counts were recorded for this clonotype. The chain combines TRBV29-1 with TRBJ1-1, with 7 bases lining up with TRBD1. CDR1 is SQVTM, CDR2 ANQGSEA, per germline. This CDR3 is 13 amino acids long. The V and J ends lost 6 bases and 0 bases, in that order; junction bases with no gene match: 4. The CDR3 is CSVQGQMNTEAFF. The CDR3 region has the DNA TGCAGCGTACAGGGACAGATGAACACTGAAGCTTTCTTT.

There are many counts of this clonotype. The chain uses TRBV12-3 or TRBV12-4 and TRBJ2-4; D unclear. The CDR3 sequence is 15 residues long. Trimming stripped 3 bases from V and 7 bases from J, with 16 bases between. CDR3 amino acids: CASSFWAVEKNIQYF. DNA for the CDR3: TGTGCCAGCAGTTTTTGGGCGGTAGAAAAGAACATTCAGTACTTC.